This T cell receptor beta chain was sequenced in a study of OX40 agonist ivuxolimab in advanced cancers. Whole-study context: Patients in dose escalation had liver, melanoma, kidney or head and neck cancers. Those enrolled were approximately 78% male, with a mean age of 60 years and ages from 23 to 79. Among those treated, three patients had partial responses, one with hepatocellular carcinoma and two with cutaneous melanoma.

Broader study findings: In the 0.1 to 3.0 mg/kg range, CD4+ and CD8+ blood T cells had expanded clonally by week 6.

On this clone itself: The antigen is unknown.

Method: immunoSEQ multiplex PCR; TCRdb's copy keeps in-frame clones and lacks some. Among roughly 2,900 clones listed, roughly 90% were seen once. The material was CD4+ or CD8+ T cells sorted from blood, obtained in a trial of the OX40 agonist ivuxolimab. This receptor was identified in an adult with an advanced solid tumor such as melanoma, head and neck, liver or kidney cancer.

The DNA for the CDR3 is TGTGCCAGCAGCGGCAGGGGGAGCTCCTATAATTCACCCCTCCACTTT. Translation: CASSGRGSSYNSPLHF. V is TRBV9 and J is TRBJ1-6, with 7 bases fitting TRBD1. V shed 3 bases and J 0 bases; nucleotides not matched to a gene: 3. The CDR3 has 16 amino acids. Germline V lookup: CDR1 SGDLS, CDR2 YYNGEE.